Sequencing of this T cell receptor beta chain was carried out in a study of T cells after posttransplantation cyclophosphamide. Study-level findings and limits: Recipient CMV seropositivity and CMV reactivation strongly tracked TRB clonality. TRB overlap between skin or GI tissue T cells and blood was limited. Donor-recipient repertoire similarity was low at 1-2 months, rising over year one.

The table lists this clone with many counts. Antigen unknown. V was shortened by 3 bases and J by 3 bases, with 8 bases between the two germline ends. There are 13 residues in the CDR3. Germline CDR1 SNHLY, CDR2 FYNNEI. The method was immunoSEQ multiplex PCR; TCRdb's version includes in-frame clones alone and lacks a portion of them. This sample shows about 33,000 clones and no singletons; 4.8% rests with the ten largest. This related bone marrow graft donor gave peripheral blood on the day of marrow donation. This chain links TRBV2 with TRBJ1-1; D gene ambiguous. The sequence was obtained from a woman aged 25 to 45 in good health and a related stem cell transplant donor. Material: PBMCs. The CDR3 DNA reads as TGTGCCAGCAGTGAGTCCCGGGACACTGAAGCTTTCTTT. Its protein product is CASSESRDTEAFF.